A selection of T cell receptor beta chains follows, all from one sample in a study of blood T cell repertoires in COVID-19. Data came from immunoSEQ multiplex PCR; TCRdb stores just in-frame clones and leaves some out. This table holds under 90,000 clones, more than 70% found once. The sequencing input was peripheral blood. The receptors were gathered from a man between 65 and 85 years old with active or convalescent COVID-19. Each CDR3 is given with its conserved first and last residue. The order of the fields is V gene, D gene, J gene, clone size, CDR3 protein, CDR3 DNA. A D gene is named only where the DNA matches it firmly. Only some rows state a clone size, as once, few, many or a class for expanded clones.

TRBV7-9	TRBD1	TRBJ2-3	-	CASSSSGTVLSGDTQYF	TGTGCCAGCAGCTCTAGTGGGACAGTCCTGTCAGGAGATACGCAGTATTTT
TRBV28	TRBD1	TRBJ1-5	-	CASSPPTGRQNFQPQHF	TGTGCCAGCAGTCCTCCGACAGGGAGACAAAATTTCCAGCCCCAGCATTTT
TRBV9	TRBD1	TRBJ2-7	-	CASSAQGQGFYEQYF	TGTGCCAGCAGCGCACAGGGACAGGGTTTCTACGAGCAGTACTTC
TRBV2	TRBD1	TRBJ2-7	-	CASTRDRSSYEQYF	TGTGCCAGCACCCGGGACAGGAGCTCCTACGAGCAGTACTTC
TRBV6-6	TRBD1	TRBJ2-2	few	CASNPTGVAGELFF	TGTGCCAGCAATCCGACAGGGGTCGCCGGGGAGCTGTTTTTT
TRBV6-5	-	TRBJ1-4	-	CASSTHGTTNEKLFF	TGTGCCAGCAGTACCCACGGGACAACTAATGAAAAACTGTTTTTT
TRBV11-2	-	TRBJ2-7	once	CASSPLTVSSYEQYF	TGTGCCAGCAGCCCCCTGACTGTCAGCTCCTACGAGCAGTACTTC
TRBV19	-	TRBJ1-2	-	CASSQRSGSGYTF	TGTGCCAGTAGCCAGAGGTCGGGGAGTGGCTACACCTTC
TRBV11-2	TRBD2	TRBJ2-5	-	CASLRDGGSQETQYF	TGTGCCAGCCTACGTGACGGGGGGTCCCAAGAGACCCAGTACTTC
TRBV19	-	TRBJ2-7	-	CASSKEGRGYEQYF	TGTGCCAGTAGTAAAGAAGGGCGGGGCTACGAGCAGTACTTC
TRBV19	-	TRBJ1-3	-	CASSIQVLSGNTIYF	TGTGCCAGTAGTATTCAGGTACTCTCTGGAAACACCATATATTTT
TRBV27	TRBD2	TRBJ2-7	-	CASRGWGGYEQYF	TGTGCCAGCAGGGGGTGGGGGGGATACGAGCAGTACTTC
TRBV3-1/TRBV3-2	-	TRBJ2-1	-	CASSLTPSSYNEQFF	TGTGCCAGCAGCCTAACCCCCAGCTCCTACAATGAGCAGTTCTTC
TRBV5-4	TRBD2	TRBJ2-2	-	CASSLGAGGPTGELFF	TGTGCCAGCAGCTTGGGAGCGGGGGGGCCCACCGGGGAGCTGTTTTTT
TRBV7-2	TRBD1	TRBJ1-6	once	CASSSNRGLSGSPLHF	TGTGCCAGCAGCTCAAACAGGGGGCTCTCGGGATCACCCCTCCACTTT
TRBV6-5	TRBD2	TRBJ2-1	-	CASRTSGRALEQFF	TGTGCCAGCAGAACTAGCGGGAGGGCCCTTGAGCAGTTCTTC
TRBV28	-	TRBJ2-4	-	CATSPGHLNIQYF	TGTGCCACCTCCCCGGGACACCTAAACATTCAGTACTTC
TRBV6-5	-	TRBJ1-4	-	CASRWYEFNEKLFF	TGTGCCAGCAGGTGGTACGAGTTTAATGAAAAACTGTTTTTT
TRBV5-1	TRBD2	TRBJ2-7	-	CASSLVGASGYEQYF	TGCGCCAGCAGCTTGGTTGGGGCTAGCGGATACGAGCAGTACTTC
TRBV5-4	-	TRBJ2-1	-	CASSRTGVSSYNEQFF	TGTGCCAGCAGCCGAACGGGAGTGAGCTCCTACAATGAGCAGTTCTTC
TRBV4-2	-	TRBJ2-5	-	CASSQDGGGLGETQYF	TGTGCCAGCAGCCAAGATGGGGGGGGCCTAGGGGAGACCCAGTACTTC
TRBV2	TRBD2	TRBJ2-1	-	CATLGLAGANEQFF	TGTGCCACCCTGGGACTAGCGGGGGCCAATGAGCAGTTCTTC
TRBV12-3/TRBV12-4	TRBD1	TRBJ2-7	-	CASRWDRGYEQYF	TGTGCCAGCAGATGGGACAGGGGATACGAGCAGTACTTC
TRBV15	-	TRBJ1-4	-	CATSRSQGSANEKLFF	TGTGCCACCAGCAGGTCCCAGGGGAGTGCTAATGAAAAACTGTTTTTT
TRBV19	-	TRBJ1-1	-	CATGATVNTEAFF	TGTGCCACCGGAGCGACGGTGAACACTGAAGCTTTCTTT
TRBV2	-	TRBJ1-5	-	CASRWEAGANQPQHF	TGTGCCAGCAGGTGGGAGGCGGGGGCGAATCAGCCCCAGCATTTT
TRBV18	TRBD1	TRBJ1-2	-	CASSPRGQGAEGYTF	TGTGCCAGCTCACCCCGAGGGCAGGGGGCAGAAGGCTACACCTTC
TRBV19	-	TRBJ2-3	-	CASSVSADTQYF	TGTGCCAGTAGTGTCTCAGCAGATACGCAGTATTTT
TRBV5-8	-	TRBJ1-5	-	CASSLAPRLPVIKPQHF	TGTGCCAGCAGCTTGGCGCCTAGACTTCCGGTCATAAAGCCCCAGCATTTT
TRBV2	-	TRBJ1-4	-	CASRQGGEKLFF	TGTGCCAGCAGGCAAGGAGGTGAAAAACTGTTTTTT
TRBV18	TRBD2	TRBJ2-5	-	CASSPLGLAAQETQYF	TGTGCCAGCTCACCCCTTGGACTAGCGGCACAAGAGACCCAGTACTTC
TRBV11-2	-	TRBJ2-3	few	CASSSGGGTAGQDTQYF	TGTGCCAGCAGCTCCGGAGGAGGGACGGCGGGGCAAGATACGCAGTATTTT
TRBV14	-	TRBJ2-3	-	CASSPRLADTQYF	TGTGCCAGCAGCCCCCGACTAGCAGATACGCAGTATTTT
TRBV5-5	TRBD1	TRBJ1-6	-	CASSFMDRAGSPLHF	TGTGCCAGCAGCTTTATGGACAGGGCAGGGTCACCCCTCCACTTT
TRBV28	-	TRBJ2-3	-	CASSFSGPTTDTQYF	TGTGCCAGCAGTTTCAGCGGGCCTACCACAGATACGCAGTATTTT
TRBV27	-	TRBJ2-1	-	CASSFGGEQFF	TGTGCCAGCAGTTTTGGGGGGGAGCAGTTCTTC
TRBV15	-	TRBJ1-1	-	CATSRDIGGGTMNTEAFF	TGTGCCACCAGCAGAGATATTGGCGGGGGAACCATGAACACTGAAGCTTTCTTT
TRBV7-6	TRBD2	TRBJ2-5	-	CASSGLGLPGGETQYF	TGTGCCAGCAGCGGGTTAGGTTTACCGGGGGGAGAGACCCAGTACTTC
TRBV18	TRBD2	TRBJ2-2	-	CASSPTGLAATGELFF	TGTGCCAGCTCACCTACCGGACTAGCTGCTACCGGGGAGCTGTTTTTT
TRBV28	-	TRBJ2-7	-	CASSLVTLYEQYF	TGTGCCAGCAGCTTAGTCACATTATACGAGCAGTACTTC
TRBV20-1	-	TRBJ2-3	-	CSAFLRYTQYF	TGCAGTGCCTTTTTGAGGTATACGCAGTATTTT
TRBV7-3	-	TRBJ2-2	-	CASSFGVARTGELFF	TGTGCCAGCAGCTTCGGGGTAGCGAGGACCGGGGAGCTGTTTTTT
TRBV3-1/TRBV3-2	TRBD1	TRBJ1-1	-	CASSRQGSLSLTEAFF	TGTGCCAGCAGCCGACAGGGGTCTCTTTCCTTAACTGAAGCTTTCTTT